This T cell receptor beta chain came from a study of blood T cell repertoires in COVID-19. In the study overall: Collection of acute and convalescent COVID-19 samples took place in the United States, Italy and Spain. In each case, the material was cDNA or gDNA derived from T cells, B-cell-depleted T cells, or PBMCs.

One Seattle source followed patients from active infection through their disease course. The length of the CDR3 is 15 residues. V shed 7 bases and J shed 0 bases, with 14 bases lying between them. In germline, CDR1 is SGHRS, CDR2 YFSETQ. In the authors' workflow: Reference gene primer amplification yielded estimated nucleated cell counts. Profiling relied on immunoSEQ multiplex PCR, and the TCRdb table lists in-frame clones only, not all of them. V and J calls plus clone size are reproduced from that table; the DNA served to infer D and trimming. Found here are 200,000 to 300,000 clones, around 90% of them singletons; the top ten hold roughly 4.9%.

What was sequenced was peripheral blood. The clonotype was recovered from a woman aged 55-69 years with COVID-19, enrolled during active disease. The J gene is TRBJ2-1, the V gene TRBV5-1; tentatively, D is TRBD2 (6 bases). This CDR3 is CASGSGESSYNEQFF. In DNA form, the CDR3 reads TGCGCCAGCGGATCGGGGGAGAGCTCCTACAATGAGCAGTTCTTC.